Below are 27 T cell receptor beta chains sequenced from a single sample in a study of PD-L1 blockade in urothelial cancer. The time point: peripheral blood 6 weeks after treatment start. Produced via immunoSEQ multiplex PCR; TCRdb's table is partial and in-frame only. The sample has around 87,000 clones, around four fifths seen once. This sample comprised PBMCs, obtained around atezolizumab (anti-PD-L1) treatment. These receptors came from a man in his sixties or seventies with urothelial cancer.

In this sample, this clone turned up once. The chain couples TRBV19 to TRBJ2-1; unclear D gene. Germline V CDR1 and CDR2: LNHDA, SQIVND (reference sequence). Trimming pared 3 bases from V and 4 bases from J, leaving 10 bases between. The CDR3 runs 14 residues. The CDR3 here is CASSILEMYNEQFF. The CDR3 DNA sequence: TGTGCCAGTAGTATTTTGGAGATGTACAATGAGCAGTTCTTC. The full variable domain, its missing parts supplied by reference TRBV19 and TRBJ2-1, is DGGITQSPKYLFRKEGQNVTLSCEQNLNHDAMYWYRQDPGQGLRLIYYSQIVNDFQKGDIAEGYSVSREKKESFPLTVTSAQKNPTAFYLCASSILEMYNEQFFGPGTRLTVL.

This chain uses TRBV18 with TRBJ1-6, with D unresolved. The CDR3 covers 12 residues. The germline gives CDR1 KGHSH, CDR2 LQKENI. The V and J ends lost 10 bases and 0 bases respectively, with 4 bases between them. The CDR3 protein is CATSSYNSPLHF. The CDR3 coding sequence is TGTGCCACGAGCTCCTATAATTCACCCCTCCACTTT. Together with reference TRBV18 and TRBJ1-6, the CDR3 gives the full variable domain: NAGVMQNPRHLVRRRGQEARLRCSPMKGHSHVYWYRQLPEEGLKFMVYLQKENIIDESGMPKERFSAEFPKEGPSILRIQQVVRGDSAAYFCATSSYNSPLHFGNGTRLTVT.

The chain employs TRBV14 and TRBJ2-7; 11 nucleotides agree with TRBD2. Per the germline V gene, CDR1 is SGHDN and CDR2 is FVKESK. This CDR3 has 16 residues. The V gene end was trimmed by 2 bases and the J gene end by 6 bases; junction bases not matched to a gene: 9. The CDR3 region is CASSQISGRADIEQYF. In nucleotides, the CDR3 is TGTGCCAGCAGCCAAATTAGCGGGAGGGCCGATATCGAGCAGTACTTC.

CDR3 DNA sequence: TGCGCCAGCAGCCAAGACCTAGGGCTAGCGGGAAGATACGAGCAGTACTTC. Its translation is CASSQDLGLAGRYEQYF. The chain joins TRBV4-3 to TRBJ2-7; 9 nucleotides match TRBD2. Trimming at V came to 0 bases and at J to 4 bases, leaving 10 bases not matched to a gene. CDR1 is LGHNA, CDR2 YSLEER, per germline. CDR3 size: 17 residues.

The chain recombines TRBV7-8 with TRBJ1-5, with D possibly matching TRBD1 (6 bases). Germline V gene data show CDR1 as SGHVS and CDR2 as FQNEAQ. The CDR3 is made up of 16 amino acids. The ends were cut back, 0 bases at V and 3 bases at J, with 12 bases in the middle. The DNA of the CDR3 is TGTGCCAGCAGCTTAGCCGCAGGGGTTGTCAATCAGCCCCAGCATTTT. It is translated as CASSLAAGVVNQPQHF.

The V and J genes are TRBV27 and TRBJ2-6, with D unclear. The CDR3 loop spans 15 amino acids. The germline V gene has CDR1 MNHEY and CDR2 SMNVEV (reference sequence). Trimming stripped 2 bases from V and 1 base from J, with 6 bases between. CDR3 in amino acids: CASSLVGSGANVLTF. As DNA, the CDR3 is TGTGCCAGCAGTTTAGTCGGTTCTGGGGCCAACGTCCTGACTTTC.

DNA of the CDR3: TGTGCCAGCAGCTTACCGGAACAGGGGGGGTCTGAGCAGTTCTTC. It specifies CASSLPEQGGSEQFF. V gene TRBV7-3 combines with J gene TRBJ2-1; TRBD1 might be the D (8 bases). Germline CDR1 and CDR2: SGHTA and FQGTGA. V was trimmed by 2 bases and J by 9 bases, leaving 17 bases between them. The length of the CDR3 is 15 residues. The full variable domain, its missing parts supplied by reference TRBV7-3 and TRBJ2-1, is GAGVSQTPSNKVTEKGKYVELRCDPISGHTALYWYRQSLGQGPEFLIYFQGTGAADDSGLPNDRFFAVRPEGSVSTLKIQRTERGDSAVYLCASSLPEQGGSEQFFGPGTRLTVL.

This clone was detected only a few times. The genes are TRBV7-9 and TRBJ2-4, with 7 bases aligning to TRBD2. Looked up from germline, CDR1 is SEHNR and CDR2 is FQNEAQ (reference sequence). The V gene end was trimmed by 1 base and the J gene end by 6 bases; junction bases not matched to a gene: 6. The CDR3 sequence is 15 residues long. CDR3 DNA: TGTGCCAGCAGCTTAGGAGTAGGGGAGGGAAACATTCAGTACTTC. Protein: CASSLGVGEGNIQYF.

The chain is built from TRBV5-1 and TRBJ2-3; 12 bases agree with TRBD2. The CDR3 runs 18 residues. In germline, CDR1 is SGHRS, CDR2 YFSETQ. The V segment lost 2 bases and the J segment 0 bases; nucleotides outside the gene matches: 7. The DNA of the CDR3 is TGCGCCAGCAGCTTCGGGACTAGCGGGCACCCTAGCACAGATACGCAGTATTTT. Translated, it gives CASSFGTSGHPSTDTQYF. The entire variable domain, with the rest obtained from reference TRBV5-1 and TRBJ2-3, is as follows: KAGVTQTPRYLIKTRGQQVTLSCSPISGHRSVSWYQQTPGQGLQFLFEYFSETQRNKGNFPGRFSGRQFSNSRSEMNVSTLELGDSALYLCASSFGTSGHPSTDTQYFGPGTRLTVL.

This chain joins TRBV2 and TRBJ2-7; 7 positions agree with TRBD2. The trim removed 1 base at V and 3 bases at J, leaving 6 bases unmatched. CDR3 size: 15 residues. Germline assignment: CDR1 SNHLY and CDR2 FYNNEI. This chain's CDR3 is CASSEEMGGIYEQYF. The CDR3 DNA reads as TGTGCCAGCAGTGAAGAGATGGGGGGGATCTACGAGCAGTACTTC.

This clone was detected only once. V usage is TRBV28 and J usage is TRBJ1-5; 11 bases map to TRBD1. Germline CDR1 is MDHEN and CDR2 is SYDVKM. V was pared by 5 bases and J by 7 bases, with 7 bases of the junction left unmatched. CDR3 size: 15 residues. CDR3 sequence reads: CASSPPGQGGQPQHF. The CDR3 DNA is TGTGCCAGCAGTCCTCCGGGACAGGGGGGACAGCCCCAGCATTTT.

This sequence joins TRBV29-1 and TRBJ1-4, with unresolved D. This CDR3 is built from 12 residues. Germline V gives CDR1 SQVTM, CDR2 ANQGSEA. V lost 4 bases and J 8 bases, leaving 11 bases between the germline ends. The CDR3: CSVGQAGEKLFF. In DNA form, the CDR3 reads TGCAGCGTTGGCCAGGCGGGGGAAAAACTGTTTTTT.

V usage is TRBV7-2 and J usage is TRBJ2-1; the match to TRBD1 covers 12 bases. Looked up from germline, CDR1 is SGHTA and CDR2 is FQGNSA. The CDR3 sequence is 15 residues long. The J segment lost 7 bases and the V segment lost 8 bases, leaving 9 bases of the junction unmatched. CDR3: CASSEPGQGANEQFF. CDR3 bases: TGTGCCAGCTCGGAACCGGGACAGGGGGCGAATGAGCAGTTCTTC.

The J gene is TRBJ2-3, the V gene TRBV30; 11 bases map to TRBD2. The V segment lost 4 bases and the J segment 5 bases; nucleotides outside the gene matches: 11. Germline V gene sequence: CDR1 GTSNPN, CDR2 SVGIG (reference sequence). The CDR3 has 16 residues. The CDR3 region is CAWTSGGICTEDTQYF. The DNA of the CDR3 is TGTGCCTGGACTAGCGGGGGGATATGCACTGAAGATACGCAGTATTTT.

The chain carries TRBV6-5 and TRBJ1-3; TRBD1 is a possible D gene (6 bases). The V end lost 5 bases, the J end lost 3 bases, and 11 bases lay between the germline ends. The CDR3 covers 14 residues. Germline V gives CDR1 MNHEY, CDR2 SVGAGI. CDR3 residues: CASSGGMGGNTIYF. DNA for the CDR3: TGTGCCAGCAGTGGGGGCATGGGTGGAAACACCATATATTTT.

This sequence joins TRBV5-1 and TRBJ2-6; 9 bases agree with TRBD1. The CDR3 is 19 amino acids. CDR1 and CDR2 from the germline V gene are SGHRS and YFSETQ. V shed 5 bases, J shed 5 bases, and the junction held 17 bases outside the gene matches. Here the CDR3 reads CASRPTLGQGGLRANVLTF. The CDR3 DNA reads TGCGCCAGCAGACCTACTCTGGGACAGGGTGGTCTGAGGGCCAACGTCCTGACTTTC.

This clone has only a few counts. The chain recombines TRBV5-1 with TRBJ1-2; tentative D call: TRBD1 (6 bases). CDR3 length: 16 residues. V was trimmed by 1 base and J by 4 bases, leaving 17 bases between them. Germline CDR1 SGHRS, CDR2 YFSETQ. The CDR3 region is CASSLREDSTIYGYTF. In DNA, the CDR3 is TGCGCCAGCAGCTTGCGAGAGGACAGTACAATCTATGGCTACACCTTC.

The chain links TRBV19 to TRBJ2-2; D is uncertain. Germline CDR1 is LNHDA and CDR2 is SQIVND (reference sequence). Trimming cost V 3 bases and J 1 base, with 9 bases left between them. The length of the CDR3 is 15 residues. Here the CDR3 reads CASSMRVLNTGELFF. The CDR3 DNA reads TGTGCCAGTAGTATGAGAGTCCTGAACACCGGGGAGCTGTTTTTT.

The chain links TRBV28 to TRBJ1-4; possibly TRBD1 for D (5 bases). The CDR3 runs to 14 residues. The germline CDR1 and CDR2 sequences are MDHEN and SYDVKM. V shed 5 bases and J shed 4 bases, with 11 bases lying between them. The CDR3 DNA is TGTGCCAGCAGTATGACAGTGGATAATGAAAAACTGTTTTTT. Protein sequence: CASSMTVDNEKLFF.

This chain joins TRBV30 and TRBJ1-6; 7 bases are a match to TRBD1. V lost 3 bases and J lost 6; bases outside the gene matches: 8. The germline V gene has CDR1 GTSNPN and CDR2 SVGIG (reference sequence). The CDR3 consists of 15 residues. The CDR3 DNA is TGTGCCTGGAGAATAGGGGGCCTGGGTAATTCACCCCTCCACTTT. It encodes CAWRIGGLGNSPLHF.

This clone turned up a few times. This rearrangement joins TRBV7-3 to TRBJ2-1; 11 bases are a match to TRBD2. Unmatched junction bases numbered 8, after V lost 5 bases and J lost 8 bases. CDR1 and CDR2 from the germline V gene are SGHTA and FQGTGA. The CDR3 has 15 residues. The CDR3 here is CASSQLAGEKHEQFF. CDR3 coding DNA: TGTGCCAGCAGCCAACTAGCGGGGGAGAAACATGAGCAGTTCTTC.

This rearrangement joins TRBV25-1 to TRBJ2-1; 8 bases are shared with TRBD2. This CDR3 comprises 14 residues. Trimming took 5 bases from V and 7 from J; bases not matched to a gene: 7. Germline lookup yields CDR1 MGHDK and CDR2 SYGVNS. CDR3 coding DNA: TGTGCCAGCAGTATAAGCGGGAGTGTTAATGAGCAGTTCTTC. It is translated as CASSISGSVNEQFF. The full variable domain, rest sourced from reference TRBV25-1 and TRBJ2-1, is EADIYQTPRYLVIGTGKKITLECSQTMGHDKMYWYQQDPGMELHLIHYSYGVNSTEKGDLSSESTVSRIRTEHFPLTLESARPSHTSQYLCASSISGSVNEQFFGPGTRLTVL.

CDR3 sequence (DNA): TGTGCCAGCAGCTTAGTTTTCGACAGGGGAGAATCACCCCTCCACTTT. Residues: CASSLVFDRGESPLHF. The V call is TRBV7-2, the J call TRBJ1-6; TRBD1 agrees at 8 bases. CDR3 size: 16 residues. Germline CDR1 reads SGHTA; CDR2 reads FQGNSA. J was trimmed by 10 bases and V by 1 base; bases with no gene match: 9. Full variable domain (remainder filled in from reference TRBV7-2 and TRBJ1-6): GAGVSQSPSNKVTEKGKDVELRCDPISGHTALYWYRQSLGQGLEFLIYFQGNSAPDKSGLPSDRFSAERTGGSVSTLTIQRTQQEDSAVYLCASSLVFDRGESPLHFGNGTRLTVT.

This sequence joins TRBV7-2 and TRBJ1-4, with D tentatively TRBD1 (5 bases). The length of the CDR3 is 14 residues. The V and J ends lost 1 base and 3 bases respectively, with 6 bases between them. The germline CDR1 and CDR2 sequences are SGHTA and FQGNSA. Here the CDR3 DNA reads TGTGCCAGCAGCTTAGTGACAGCTAATGAAAAACTGTTTTTT. Translation gives CASSLVTANEKLFF.

This CDR3 reads CASSLAGAGYTEAFF. CDR3 nucleotides: TGTGCCAGCAGCTTAGCGGGGGCAGGTTACACTGAAGCTTTCTTT. V and J are TRBV7-8 and TRBJ1-1, with D maybe TRBD1 (6 bases). The V end was cut by 0 bases, the J end by 3 bases, with 11 bases between. In germline, CDR1 is SGHVS, CDR2 FQNEAQ. The CDR3 loop spans 15 amino acids.

The rearrangement uses TRBV5-4 and TRBJ1-1; 8 bases agree with TRBD1. The CDR3 extends over 16 amino acids. V trimming: 4 bases; J trimming: 0 bases; junction bases outside the gene matches: 8. In germline, CDR1 is SGHNT, CDR2 YYREEE (reference sequence). The CDR3 region has the DNA TGTGCCAGCAGCCCCGGACAGGGATCTATGAACACTGAAGCTTTCTTT. It specifies CASSPGQGSMNTEAFF.

The chain joins TRBV4-1 to TRBJ2-7, with D perhaps matching TRBD1 (5 bases). Germline assignment: CDR1 MGHRA and CDR2 YSYEKL. V lost 3 bases, J lost 0 bases, and 12 bases lay in between. CDR3 length: 15 amino acids. The CDR3 DNA reads as TGCGCCAGCAGCCAGGGGCAAGAGCCCTCCTACGAGCAGTACTTC. As protein: CASSQGQEPSYEQYF.